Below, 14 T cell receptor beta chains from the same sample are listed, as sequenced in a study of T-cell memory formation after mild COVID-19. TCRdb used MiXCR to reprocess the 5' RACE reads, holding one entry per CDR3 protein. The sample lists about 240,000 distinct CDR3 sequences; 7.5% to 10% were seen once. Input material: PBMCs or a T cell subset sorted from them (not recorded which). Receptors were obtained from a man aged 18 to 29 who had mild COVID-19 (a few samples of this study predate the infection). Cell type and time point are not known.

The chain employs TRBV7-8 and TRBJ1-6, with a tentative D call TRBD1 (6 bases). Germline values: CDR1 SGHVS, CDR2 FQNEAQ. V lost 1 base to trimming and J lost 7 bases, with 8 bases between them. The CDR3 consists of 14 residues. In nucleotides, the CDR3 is TGTGCCAGCAGCTTAGGGGGGCGGAATTCACCCCTCCACTTT. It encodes CASSLGGRNSPLHF.

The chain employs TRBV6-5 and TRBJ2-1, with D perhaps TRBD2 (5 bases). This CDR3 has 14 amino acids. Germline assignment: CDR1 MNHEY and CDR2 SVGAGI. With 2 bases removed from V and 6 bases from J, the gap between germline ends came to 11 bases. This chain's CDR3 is CASSYDQLGNEQFF. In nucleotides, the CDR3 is TGTGCCAGCAGTTACGACCAACTAGGCAATGAGCAGTTCTTC.

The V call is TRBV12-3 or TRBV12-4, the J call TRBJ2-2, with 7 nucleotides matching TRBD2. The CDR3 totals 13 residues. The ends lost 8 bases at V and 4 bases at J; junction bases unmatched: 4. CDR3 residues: CASRWTSTGELFF. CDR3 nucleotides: TGTGCCAGCCGATGGACTAGCACCGGGGAGCTGTTTTTT.

The DNA for the CDR3 is TGCAGTTATATTCCGGGACAGGACACAGATACGCAGTATTTT. Protein product: CSYIPGQDTDTQYF. This rearrangement joins TRBV20-1 to TRBJ2-3; 8 bases align to TRBD1. This CDR3 is built from 14 residues. With 8 bases clipped from V and 2 bases from J, the junction kept 9 bases outside the gene matches. Germline V gene sequence: CDR1 DFQATT, CDR2 SNEGSKA (reference sequence).

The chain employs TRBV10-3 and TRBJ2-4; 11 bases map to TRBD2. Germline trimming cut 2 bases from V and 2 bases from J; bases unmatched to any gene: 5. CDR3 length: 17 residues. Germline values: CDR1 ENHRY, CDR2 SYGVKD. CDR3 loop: CAISERGTSGTKNIQYF. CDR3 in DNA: TGTGCCATCAGTGAGAGGGGGACTAGCGGAACCAAAAACATTCAGTACTTC.

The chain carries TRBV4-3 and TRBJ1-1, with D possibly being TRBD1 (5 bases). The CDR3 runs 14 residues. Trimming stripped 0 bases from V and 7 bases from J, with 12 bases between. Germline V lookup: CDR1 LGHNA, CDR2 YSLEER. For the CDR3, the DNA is TGCGCCAGCAGCCAAGATCGGGGGACTTTTGAAGCTTTCTTT. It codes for CASSQDRGTFEAFF.

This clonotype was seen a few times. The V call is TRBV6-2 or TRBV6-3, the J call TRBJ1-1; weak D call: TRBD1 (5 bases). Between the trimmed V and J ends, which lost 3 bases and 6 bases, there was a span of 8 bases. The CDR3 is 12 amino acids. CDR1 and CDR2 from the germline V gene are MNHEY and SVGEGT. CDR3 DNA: TGTGCCAGCAGTTATCGAGGGGCTGAAGCTTTCTTT. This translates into CASSYRGAEAFF.

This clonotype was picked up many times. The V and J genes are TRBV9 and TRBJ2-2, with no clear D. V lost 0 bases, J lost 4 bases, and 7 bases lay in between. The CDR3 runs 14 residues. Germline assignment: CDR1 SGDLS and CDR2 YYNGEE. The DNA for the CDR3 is TGTGCCAGCAGCGTAGATGGCAGCACCGGGGAGCTGTTTTTT. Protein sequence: CASSVDGSTGELFF. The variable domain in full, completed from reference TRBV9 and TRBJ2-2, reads DSGVTQTPKHLITATGQRVTLRCSPRSGDLSVYWYQQSLDQGLQFLIQYYNGEERAKGNILERFSAQQFPDLHSELNLSSLELGDSALYFCASSVDGSTGELFFGEGSRLTVL.

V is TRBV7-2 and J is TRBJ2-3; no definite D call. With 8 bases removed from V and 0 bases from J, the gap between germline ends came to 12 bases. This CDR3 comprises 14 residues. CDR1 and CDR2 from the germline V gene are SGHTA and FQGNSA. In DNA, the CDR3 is TGTGCCAGCCAAGACGGAACTAGCACAGATACGCAGTATTTT. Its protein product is CASQDGTSTDTQYF.

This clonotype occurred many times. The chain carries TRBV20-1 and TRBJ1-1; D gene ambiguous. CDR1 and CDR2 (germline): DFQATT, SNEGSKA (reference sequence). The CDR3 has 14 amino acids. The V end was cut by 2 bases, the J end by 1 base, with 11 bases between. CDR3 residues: CSARRRGGNTEAFF. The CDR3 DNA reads TGCAGTGCTAGACGACGGGGAGGGAACACTGAAGCTTTCTTT.

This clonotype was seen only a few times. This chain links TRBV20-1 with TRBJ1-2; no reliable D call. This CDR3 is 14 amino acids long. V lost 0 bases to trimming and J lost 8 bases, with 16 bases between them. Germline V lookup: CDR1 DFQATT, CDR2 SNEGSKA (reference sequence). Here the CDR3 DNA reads TGCAGTGCTAGAGATCCGGGGAAGCTTCTCGGCTACACCTTC. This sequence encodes CSARDPGKLLGYTF.

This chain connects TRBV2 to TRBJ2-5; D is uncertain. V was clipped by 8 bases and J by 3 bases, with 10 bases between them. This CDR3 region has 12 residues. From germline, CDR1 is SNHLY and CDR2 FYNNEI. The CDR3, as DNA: TGTGCCAGCGAAGAGCGAGAAGAGACCCAGTACTTC. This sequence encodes CASEEREETQYF.

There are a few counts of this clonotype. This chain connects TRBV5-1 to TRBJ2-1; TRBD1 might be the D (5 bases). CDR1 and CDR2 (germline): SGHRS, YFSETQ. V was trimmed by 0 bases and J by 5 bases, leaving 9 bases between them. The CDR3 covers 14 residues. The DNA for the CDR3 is TGCGCCAGCAGCTTGGCCGACAGAGACAATGAGCAGTTCTTC. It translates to CASSLADRDNEQFF.

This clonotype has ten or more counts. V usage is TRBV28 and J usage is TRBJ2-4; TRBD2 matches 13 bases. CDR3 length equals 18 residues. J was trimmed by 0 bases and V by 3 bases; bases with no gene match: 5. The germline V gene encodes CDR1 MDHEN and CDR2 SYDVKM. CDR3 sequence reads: CASSFGTSGALAKNIQYF. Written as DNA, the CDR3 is TGTGCCAGCAGTTTCGGGACTAGCGGGGCCTTAGCCAAAAACATTCAGTACTTC.